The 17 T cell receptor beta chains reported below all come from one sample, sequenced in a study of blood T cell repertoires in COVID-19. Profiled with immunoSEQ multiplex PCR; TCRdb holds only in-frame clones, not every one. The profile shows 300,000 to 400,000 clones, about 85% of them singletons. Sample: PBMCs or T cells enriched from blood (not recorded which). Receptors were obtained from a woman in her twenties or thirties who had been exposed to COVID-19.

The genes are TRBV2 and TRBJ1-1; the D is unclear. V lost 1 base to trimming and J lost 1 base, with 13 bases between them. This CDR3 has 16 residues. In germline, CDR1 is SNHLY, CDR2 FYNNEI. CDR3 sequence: CASSEVVGVSNTEAFF. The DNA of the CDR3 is TGTGCCAGCAGTGAAGTCGTCGGGGTTTCGAACACTGAAGCTTTCTTT. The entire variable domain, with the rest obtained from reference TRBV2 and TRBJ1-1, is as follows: EPEVTQTPSHQVTQMGQEVILRCVPISNHLYFYWYRQILGQKVEFLVSFYNNEISEKSEIFDDQFSVERPDGSNFTLKIRSTKLEDSAMYFCASSEVVGVSNTEAFFGQGTRLTVV.

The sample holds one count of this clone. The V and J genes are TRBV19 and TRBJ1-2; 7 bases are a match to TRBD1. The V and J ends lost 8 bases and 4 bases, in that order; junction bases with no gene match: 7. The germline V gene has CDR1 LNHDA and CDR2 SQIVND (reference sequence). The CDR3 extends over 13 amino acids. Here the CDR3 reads CASRQGITYGYTF. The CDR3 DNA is TGTGCCAGTCGACAGGGAATCACCTATGGCTACACCTTC. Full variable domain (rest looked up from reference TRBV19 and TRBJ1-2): DGGITQSPKYLFRKEGQNVTLSCEQNLNHDAMYWYRQDPGQGLRLIYYSQIVNDFQKGDIAEGYSVSREKKESFPLTVTSAQKNPTAFYLCASRQGITYGYTFGSGTRLTVV.

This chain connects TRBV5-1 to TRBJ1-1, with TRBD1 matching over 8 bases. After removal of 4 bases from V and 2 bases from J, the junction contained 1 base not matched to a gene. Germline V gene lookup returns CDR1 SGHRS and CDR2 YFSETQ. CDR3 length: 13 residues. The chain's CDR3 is CASSQGANTEAFF. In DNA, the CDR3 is TGCGCCAGCAGCCAGGGGGCAAACACTGAAGCTTTCTTT.

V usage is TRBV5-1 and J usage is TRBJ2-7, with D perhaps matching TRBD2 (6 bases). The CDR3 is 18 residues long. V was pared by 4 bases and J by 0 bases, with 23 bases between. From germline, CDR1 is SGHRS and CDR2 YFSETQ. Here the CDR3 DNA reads TGCGCCAGCAGCACAGGACCCTGGCAATGGAGGGGCTCCTACGAGCAGTACTTC. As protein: CASSTGPWQWRGSYEQYF.

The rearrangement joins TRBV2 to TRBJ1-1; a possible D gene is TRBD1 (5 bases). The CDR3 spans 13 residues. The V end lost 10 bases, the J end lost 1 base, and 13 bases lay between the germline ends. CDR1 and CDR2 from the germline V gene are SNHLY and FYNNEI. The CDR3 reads CATRGSENTEAFF. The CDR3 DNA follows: TGTGCCACGCGGGGGAGCGAGAACACTGAAGCTTTCTTT.

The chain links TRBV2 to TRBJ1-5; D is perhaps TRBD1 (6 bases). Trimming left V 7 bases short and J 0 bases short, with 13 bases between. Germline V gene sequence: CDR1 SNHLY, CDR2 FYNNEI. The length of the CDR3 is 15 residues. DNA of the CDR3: TGTGCCAGCAAGGGGGTCCTGTATAGCAATCAGCCCCAGCATTTT. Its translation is CASKGVLYSNQPQHF. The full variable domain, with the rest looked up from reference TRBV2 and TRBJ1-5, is EPEVTQTPSHQVTQMGQEVILRCVPISNHLYFYWYRQILGQKVEFLVSFYNNEISEKSEIFDDQFSVERPDGSNFTLKIRSTKLEDSAMYFCASKGVLYSNQPQHFGDGTRLSIL.

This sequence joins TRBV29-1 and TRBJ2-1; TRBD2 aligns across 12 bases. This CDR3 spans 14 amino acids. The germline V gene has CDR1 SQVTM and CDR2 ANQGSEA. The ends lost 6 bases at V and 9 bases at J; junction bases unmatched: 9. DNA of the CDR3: TGCAGCGTAGCTAGCGGGGGGGCCGGGTCTGAGCAGTTCTTC. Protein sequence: CSVASGGAGSEQFF.

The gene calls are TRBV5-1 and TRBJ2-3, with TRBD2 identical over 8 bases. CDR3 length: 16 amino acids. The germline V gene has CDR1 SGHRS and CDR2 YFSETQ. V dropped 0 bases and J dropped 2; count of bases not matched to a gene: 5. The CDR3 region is CASSLDGGGPTDTQYF. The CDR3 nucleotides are TGCGCCAGCAGCTTGGATGGCGGGGGGCCCACAGATACGCAGTATTTT.

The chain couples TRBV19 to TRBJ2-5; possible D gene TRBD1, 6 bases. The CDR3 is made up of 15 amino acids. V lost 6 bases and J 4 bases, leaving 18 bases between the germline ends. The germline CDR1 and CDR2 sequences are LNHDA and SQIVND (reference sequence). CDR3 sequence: CASSPPERGRETQYF. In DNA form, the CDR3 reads TGTGCCAGTAGCCCTCCTGAAAGGGGGAGAGAGACCCAGTACTTC.

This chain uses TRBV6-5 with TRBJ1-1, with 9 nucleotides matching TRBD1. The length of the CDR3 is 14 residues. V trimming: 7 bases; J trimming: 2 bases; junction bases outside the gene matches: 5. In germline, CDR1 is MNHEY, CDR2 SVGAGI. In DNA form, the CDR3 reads TGTGCCAGCACCATGACAGGGGGAAACACTGAAGCTTTCTTT. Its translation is CASTMTGGNTEAFF.

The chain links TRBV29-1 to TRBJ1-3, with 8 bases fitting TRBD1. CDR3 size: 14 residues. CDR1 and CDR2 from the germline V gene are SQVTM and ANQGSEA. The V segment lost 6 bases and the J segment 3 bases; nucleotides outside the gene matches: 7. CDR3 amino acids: CSVRLQGDGNTIYF. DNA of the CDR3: TGCAGCGTCCGCCTACAGGGGGATGGAAACACCATATATTTT.

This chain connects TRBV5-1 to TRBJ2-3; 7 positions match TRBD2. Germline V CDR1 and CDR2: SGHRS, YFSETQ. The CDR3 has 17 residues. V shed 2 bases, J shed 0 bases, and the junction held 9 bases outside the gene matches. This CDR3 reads CASSLGLTGGSTDTQYF. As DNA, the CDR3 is TGCGCCAGCAGCTTAGGATTAACGGGGGGTAGCACAGATACGCAGTATTTT.

The CDR3: CASTGPDSLILYEQYF. In DNA form, the CDR3 reads TGTGCCAGCACCGGACCGGACTCCTTAATCCTCTACGAGCAGTACTTC. This sequence joins TRBV2 and TRBJ2-7; D perhaps matches TRBD2 (5 bases). CDR1 and CDR2 (germline): SNHLY, FYNNEI. The V end lost 7 bases, the J end lost 3 bases, and 22 bases lay between the germline ends. This CDR3 contains 16 residues.

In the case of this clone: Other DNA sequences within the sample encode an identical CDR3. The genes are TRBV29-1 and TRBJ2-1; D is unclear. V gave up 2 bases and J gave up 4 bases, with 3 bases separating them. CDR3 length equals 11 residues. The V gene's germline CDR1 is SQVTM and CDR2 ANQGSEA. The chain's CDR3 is CSVELYNEQFF. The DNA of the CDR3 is TGCAGCGTTGAATTATACAATGAGCAGTTCTTC.

CDR3 in amino acids: CASSSRGNTEAFF. CDR3 coding DNA: TGTGCCAGCAGCTCCAGGGGGAACACTGAAGCTTTCTTT. This chain joins TRBV7-2 and TRBJ1-1; perhaps TRBD1 as D (6 bases). The CDR3 runs to 13 residues. CDR1 is SGHTA, CDR2 FQGNSA, per germline. The V gene lost 4 bases and the J gene lost 1 base, with 7 bases spanning the gap.

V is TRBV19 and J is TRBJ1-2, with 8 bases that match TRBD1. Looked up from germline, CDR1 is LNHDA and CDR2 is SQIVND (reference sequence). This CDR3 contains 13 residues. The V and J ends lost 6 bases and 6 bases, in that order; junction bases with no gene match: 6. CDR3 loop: CASRPGGRDGYTF. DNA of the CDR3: TGTGCCAGTAGGCCAGGGGGCAGGGATGGCTACACCTTC.

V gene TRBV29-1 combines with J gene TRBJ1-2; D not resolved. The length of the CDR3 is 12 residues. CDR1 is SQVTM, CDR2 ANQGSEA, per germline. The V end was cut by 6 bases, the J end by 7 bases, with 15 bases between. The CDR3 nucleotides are TGCAGCGTCTTGGTAGGTCAGGCTGGCTACACCTTC. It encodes CSVLVGQAGYTF.